This section outlines one T cell receptor beta chain sequence together with its context. This sample was taken from a study of T cell changes during pregnancy in multiple sclerosis. J lost 6 bases, V lost 2 bases, and 10 bases had no gene match. Germline V gives CDR1 MNHNS, CDR2 SASEGT. The CDR3 length is 16 residues. The assay was immunoSEQ multiplex PCR, and TCRdb's table has in-frame clones only and misses some. The sample records 80,000 to 100,000 clones, roughly 92% being singletons. This specimen consisted of peripheral blood, obtained after pregnancy. The gene calls are TRBV6-1 and TRBJ2-7; TRBD2 matches at 10 bases. This TCR was sampled from a female donor with multiple sclerosis, enrolled in a pregnancy study. The CDR3 loop reads CASSEIALAGVREQYF. In DNA, the CDR3 is TGTGCCAGCAGTGAAATCGCCCTAGCGGGAGTTCGCGAGCAGTACTTC.